These 5 T cell receptor beta chains share one sample of origin, sequenced in a study of T cells in Graves' hyperthyroidism and ophthalmopathy. RNA transcripts provided the source from which TCR beta CDR3 regions were amplified. HTBI primers were the set used in a first-round RT-PCR of the TCR CDR3. TCRdb reprocessed the multiplex PCR reads via MiXCR and lists one record per CDR3 protein. The sample holds fewer than 650,000 distinct CDR3 sequences, about 45% seen once. Specimen: peripheral blood or thyroid tissue (not recorded which). Receptor source: an adult woman with Graves' disease, either hyperthyroidism or ophthalmopathy (not recorded which).

This clonotype was seen more than once but under ten times. The chain has TRBV2 and TRBJ2-2; D ambiguous. There are 16 residues in the CDR3. V was pared by 2 bases and J by 0 bases, with 10 bases between. Germline V gene data show CDR1 as SNHLY and CDR2 as FYNNEI. The CDR3 here is CASSEFRRSNTGELFF. CDR3 in DNA: TGTGCCAGCAGTGAATTCAGGAGATCGAACACCGGGGAGCTGTTTTTT.

This clonotype was picked up many times. J is TRBJ1-1 and V is TRBV7-3; 8 bases map to TRBD1. Germline values: CDR1 SGHTA, CDR2 FQGTGA. This CDR3 comprises 13 residues. The V gene end was trimmed by 5 bases and the J gene end by 11 bases; junction bases not matched to a gene: 10. CDR3 in amino acids: CASSPGGTGSAFF. The CDR3 bases are TGTGCCAGCAGCCCGGGCGGGACAGGCTCCGCTTTCTTT.

This clonotype was counted at least ten times. The chain has TRBV7-2 and TRBJ1-5; D is uncertain. Trimming shortened V by 6 bases and J by 8 bases, and 17 bases separated the two germline ends. Germline V lookup: CDR1 SGHTA, CDR2 FQGNSA. This CDR3 has 14 amino acids. The CDR3 region has the DNA TGTGCCAGCAGTCCCTTGGAGGGATTGAAGCCCCAGCATTTT. Translating gives CASSPLEGLKPQHF.

This clonotype was observed a single time. The V gene is TRBV6-1, the J gene TRBJ1-2, with D maybe TRBD1 (5 bases). Trimming removed 5 bases from V and 7 bases from J, with 23 bases in between. Germline CDR1 and CDR2: MNHNS and SASEGT. CDR3 size: 16 residues. DNA for the CDR3: TGTGCCAGCAGTCCCCTCGGAGGGGCCCACTACAGTGGCTACACCTTC. Translated, it gives CASSPLGGAHYSGYTF.

The chain has TRBV7-2 and TRBJ1-2, with D maybe TRBD1 (6 bases). Trimming removed 4 bases at V and 6 bases at J, with 18 bases between. The CDR3 has 15 amino acids. Germline loops: CDR1 SGHTA, CDR2 FQGNSA. The CDR3 DNA follows: TGTGCCAGCAGCTCGTACCGCTCAGGGGCGGATGGCTACACCTTC. This sequence encodes CASSSYRSGADGYTF. Full variable domain (outside the CDR3, taken from reference TRBV7-2 and TRBJ1-2): GAGVSQSPSNKVTEKGKDVELRCDPISGHTALYWYRQSLGQGLEFLIYFQGNSAPDKSGLPSDRFSAERTGGSVSTLTIQRTQQEDSAVYLCASSSYRSGADGYTFGSGTRLTVV.